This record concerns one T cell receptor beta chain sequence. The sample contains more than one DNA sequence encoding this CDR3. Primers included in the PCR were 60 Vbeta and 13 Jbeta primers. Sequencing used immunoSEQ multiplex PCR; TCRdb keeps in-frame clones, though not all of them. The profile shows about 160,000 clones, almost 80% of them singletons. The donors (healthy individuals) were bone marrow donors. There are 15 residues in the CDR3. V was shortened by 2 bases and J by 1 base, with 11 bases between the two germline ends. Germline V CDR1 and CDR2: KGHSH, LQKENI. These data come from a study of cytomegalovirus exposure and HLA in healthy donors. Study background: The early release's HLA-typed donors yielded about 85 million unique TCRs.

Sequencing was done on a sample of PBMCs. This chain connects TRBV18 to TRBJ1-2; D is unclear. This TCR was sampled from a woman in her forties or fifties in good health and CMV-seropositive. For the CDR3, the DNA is TGTGCCAGCTCACCAGCCACAGAGATTAACTATGGCTACACCTTC. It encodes CASSPATEINYGYTF.